This T cell receptor (beta chain) is drawn from a study of T cell repertoires in cytomegalovirus infection. Study details: Matching HLA type and CMV infection were both indicated by public TCR beta signatures.

CDR3 length: 17 amino acids. V was clipped by 0 bases and J by 0 bases, with 12 bases between them. CDR1 and CDR2 (germline): SGHTA, FQGNSA. On this clonotype itself: A much more abundant neighbour one base away suggests this may be a read error.

One entry per CDR3 protein, called by TCRdb with MiXCR from the reads. This sample has 630,000 or so distinct CDR3 sequences, with 20% to 30% found just once. The material sequenced was CD8+ T cells from PBMCs. The chain combines TRBV7-2 with TRBJ2-4, with a tentative D call TRBD2 (7 bases). This TCR came from a human donor in good health (CMV status not recorded). Some clones in this sample may be carry-over from other donors' samples. The CDR3 region is CASSLAGGLEAKNIQYF. The CDR3, as DNA: TGTGCCAGCAGCTTAGCGGGGGGGCTTGAAGCCAAAAACATTCAGTACTTC. Full variable domain (remainder filled in from reference TRBV7-2 and TRBJ2-4): GAGVSQSPSNKVTEKGKDVELRCDPISGHTALYWYRQSLGQGLEFLIYFQGNSAPDKSGLPSDRFSAERTGGSVSTLTIQRTQQEDSAVYLCASSLAGGLEAKNIQYFGAGTRLSVL.